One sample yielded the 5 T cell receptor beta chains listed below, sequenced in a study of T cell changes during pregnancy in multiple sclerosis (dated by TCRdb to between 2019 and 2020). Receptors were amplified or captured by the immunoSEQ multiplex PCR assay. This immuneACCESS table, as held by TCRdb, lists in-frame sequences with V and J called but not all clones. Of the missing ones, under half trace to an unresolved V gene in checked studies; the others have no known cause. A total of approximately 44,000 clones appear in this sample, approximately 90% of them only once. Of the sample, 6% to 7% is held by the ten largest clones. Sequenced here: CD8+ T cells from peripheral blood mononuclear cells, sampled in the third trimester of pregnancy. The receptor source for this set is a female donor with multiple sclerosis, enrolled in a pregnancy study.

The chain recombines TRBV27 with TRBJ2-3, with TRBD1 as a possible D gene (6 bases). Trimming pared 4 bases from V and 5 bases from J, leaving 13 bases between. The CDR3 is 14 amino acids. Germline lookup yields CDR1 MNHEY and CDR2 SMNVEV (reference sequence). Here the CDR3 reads CASSSSPRGDTQYF. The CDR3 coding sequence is TGTGCCAGCAGTTCGTCTCCCAGGGGAGATACGCAGTATTTT.

CDR3: CASSRLAGGPNEQFF. As DNA, the CDR3 is TGTGCCAGCAGTCGACTAGCGGGGGGGCCGAATGAGCAGTTCTTC. The chain uses TRBV27 and TRBJ2-1; the match to TRBD2 covers 14 bases. The CDR3 is 15 residues long. V lost 5 bases, J lost 7 bases, and 4 bases stayed unmatched. The germline gives CDR1 MNHEY, CDR2 SMNVEV (reference sequence).

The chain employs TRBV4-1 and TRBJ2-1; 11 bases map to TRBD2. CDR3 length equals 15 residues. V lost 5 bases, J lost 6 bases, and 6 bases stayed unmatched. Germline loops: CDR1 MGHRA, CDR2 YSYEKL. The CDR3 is CASSDTSGGINEQFF. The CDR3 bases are TGCGCCAGCAGCGATACTAGCGGGGGTATCAATGAGCAGTTCTTC.

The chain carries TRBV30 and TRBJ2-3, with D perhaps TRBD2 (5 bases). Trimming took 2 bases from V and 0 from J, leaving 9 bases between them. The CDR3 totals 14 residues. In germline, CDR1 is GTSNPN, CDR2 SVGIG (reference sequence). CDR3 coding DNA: TGTGCCTGGAGTTTAGCGAGTAGCACAGATACGCAGTATTTT. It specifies CAWSLASSTDTQYF.

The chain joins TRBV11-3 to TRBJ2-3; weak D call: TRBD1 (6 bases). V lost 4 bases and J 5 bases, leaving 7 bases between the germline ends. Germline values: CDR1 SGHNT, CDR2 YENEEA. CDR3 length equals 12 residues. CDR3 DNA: TGTGCCAGCAGCTGGGACAAAGATACGCAGTATTTT. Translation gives CASSWDKDTQYF.